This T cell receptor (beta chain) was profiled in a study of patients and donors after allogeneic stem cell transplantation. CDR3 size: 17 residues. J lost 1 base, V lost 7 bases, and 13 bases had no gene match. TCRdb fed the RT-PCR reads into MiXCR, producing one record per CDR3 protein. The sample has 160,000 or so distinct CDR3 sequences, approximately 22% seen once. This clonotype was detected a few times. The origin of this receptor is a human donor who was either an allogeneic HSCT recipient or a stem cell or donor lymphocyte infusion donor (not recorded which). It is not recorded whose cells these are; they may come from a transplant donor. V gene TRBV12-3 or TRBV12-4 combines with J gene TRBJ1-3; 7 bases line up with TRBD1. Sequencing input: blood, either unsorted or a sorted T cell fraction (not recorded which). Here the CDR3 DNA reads TGTGCCAGCACCCGGGACAGCTACTCCGAATCTGGAAACACCATATATTTT. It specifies CASTRDSYSESGNTIYF.